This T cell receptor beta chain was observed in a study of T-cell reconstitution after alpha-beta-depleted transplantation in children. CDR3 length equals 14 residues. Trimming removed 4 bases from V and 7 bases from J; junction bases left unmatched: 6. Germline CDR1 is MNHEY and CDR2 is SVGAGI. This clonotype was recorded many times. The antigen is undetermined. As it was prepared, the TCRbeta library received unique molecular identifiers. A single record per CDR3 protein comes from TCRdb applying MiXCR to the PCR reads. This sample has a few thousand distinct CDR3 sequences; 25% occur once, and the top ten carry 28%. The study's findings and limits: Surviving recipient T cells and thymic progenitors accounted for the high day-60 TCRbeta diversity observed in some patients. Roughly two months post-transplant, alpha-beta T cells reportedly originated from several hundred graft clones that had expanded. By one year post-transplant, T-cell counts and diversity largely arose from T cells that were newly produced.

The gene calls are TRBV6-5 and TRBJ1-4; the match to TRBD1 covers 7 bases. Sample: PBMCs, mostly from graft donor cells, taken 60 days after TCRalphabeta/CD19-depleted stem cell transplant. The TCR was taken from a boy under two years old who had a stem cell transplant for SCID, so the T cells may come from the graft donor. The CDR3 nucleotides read TGTGCCAGCAGTTCCCCAGGGGGGGCTGAAAAACTGTTTTTT. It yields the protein CASSSPGGAEKLFF.